The 27 T cell receptor beta chains presented below share a single source sample, sequenced in a study of cytomegalovirus exposure and HLA in healthy donors. PCR amplification relied on 60 Vbeta primers (plus 13 Jbeta primers). The method was immunoSEQ multiplex PCR; TCRdb's version includes in-frame clones alone and lacks a portion of them. The data hold nearly 200,000 clones, with over 70% observed a single time. The sample comprised PBMCs. The receptors originated from a man aged 25-45 years in good health and CMV-seronegative.

CDR3 residues: CASSKLAGDGEQFF. The CDR3 DNA is TGCGCCAGCAGTAAACTAGCGGGGGATGGTGAGCAGTTCTTC. The chain employs TRBV5-1 and TRBJ2-1, with 11 bases lining up with TRBD2. V dropped 5 bases and J dropped 9; count of bases not matched to a gene: 7. The CDR3 loop spans 14 amino acids. Germline V gives CDR1 SGHRS, CDR2 YFSETQ.

This chain's CDR3 is CASSKPGLGYNEQFF. For the CDR3, the DNA is TGTGCCAGCAGCAAACCGGGACTAGGATACAATGAGCAGTTCTTC. V usage is TRBV7-6 and J usage is TRBJ2-1; 8 bases are a match to TRBD2. This CDR3 is 15 amino acids long. The J segment lost 4 bases and the V segment lost 5 bases, leaving 7 bases of the junction unmatched. Germline V gene data show CDR1 as SGHVS and CDR2 as FNYEAQ. Full variable domain (remainder filled in from reference TRBV7-6 and TRBJ2-1): GAGVSQSPRYKVTKRGQDVALRCDPISGHVSLYWYRQALGQGPEFLTYFNYEAQQDKSGLPNDRFSAERPEGSISTLTIQRTEQRDSAMYRCASSKPGLGYNEQFFGPGTRLTVL.

The V and J genes are TRBV7-2 and TRBJ1-1; weak D call: TRBD1 (5 bases). CDR1 and CDR2 (germline): SGHTA, FQGNSA. V was pared by 4 bases and J by 0 bases, with 12 bases between. The CDR3 has 15 amino acids. Here the CDR3 reads CASSSREGMNTEAFF. The CDR3 bases are TGTGCCAGCAGCTCCAGGGAGGGCATGAACACTGAAGCTTTCTTT. Variable domain in full (rest from reference TRBV7-2 and TRBJ1-1): GAGVSQSPSNKVTEKGKDVELRCDPISGHTALYWYRQSLGQGLEFLIYFQGNSAPDKSGLPSDRFSAERTGGSVSTLTIQRTQQEDSAVYLCASSSREGMNTEAFFGQGTRLTVV.

V gene TRBV7-9 combines with J gene TRBJ1-5, with TRBD1 matching 8 bases. V lost 10 bases to trimming and J lost 4 bases; unmatched junction nucleotides: 9. Germline values: CDR1 SEHNR, CDR2 FQNEAQ (reference sequence). The CDR3 is 14 residues long. The CDR3 region is CAIDAGGGNQPQHF. In DNA form, the CDR3 reads TGTGCCATCGACGCAGGGGGCGGGAATCAGCCCCAGCATTTT.

Details on this clone: A read error may account for a junction end that differs from germline. This chain joins TRBV7-7 and TRBJ2-2; 10 bases are a match to TRBD1. This CDR3 is 16 amino acids long. Germline V lookup: CDR1 SSHAT, CDR2 FNYEAQ (reference sequence). The CDR3 region is CASTPSGTGEDGELFF. The CDR3 region has the DNA TGTGCTAGCACCCCGTCCGGGACAGGGGAGGACGGGGAGCTGTTTTTT.

The chain joins TRBV6-6 to TRBJ2-5; perhaps TRBD2 as D (7 bases). The CDR3 contains 15 residues. Germline lookup yields CDR1 MNHNY and CDR2 SVGAGI (reference sequence). Trimming took off 6 bases at V and 2 bases at J, with 16 bases between the two ends. As DNA, the CDR3 is TGTGCCAGCAGGATAGGGGGAGGGGGACAAGAGACCCAGTACTTC. Translation gives CASRIGGGGQETQYF.

The V call is TRBV7-2, the J call TRBJ1-2; maybe TRBD1 (6 bases). The ends were cut back, 2 bases at V and 4 bases at J, with 17 bases in the middle. The CDR3 extends over 16 amino acids. Per the germline V gene, CDR1 is SGHTA and CDR2 is FQGNSA. CDR3 coding DNA: TGTGCCAGCAGCTTATCCCTGGGGGCCCCTGGCTATGGCTACACCTTC. Translating it yields CASSLSLGAPGYGYTF.

The chain couples TRBV5-4 to TRBJ2-7; 9 nucleotides align to TRBD1. Looked up from germline, CDR1 is SGHNT and CDR2 is YYREEE (reference sequence). V gave up 4 bases and J gave up 2 bases; unmatched junction bases: 4. The CDR3 covers 14 residues. Here the CDR3 reads CASSGTGGAYEQYF. The DNA for the CDR3 is TGTGCCAGCAGCGGAACAGGGGGCGCCTACGAGCAGTACTTC.

The V call is TRBV5-1, the J call TRBJ2-3; TRBD2 agrees at 12 bases. This CDR3 comprises 15 residues. The junction had 3 bases not matched to a gene; V was cut back by 4 bases and J by 3 bases. The V gene's germline CDR1 is SGHRS and CDR2 YFSETQ. CDR3 nucleotides: TGCGCCAGCAGCGGACTAGCGGGGACTACAGATACGCAGTATTTT. This gives the protein CASSGLAGTTDTQYF.

Worth noting for this clone: Relative to the germline gene, one junction end is altered; a read error may explain this. The chain links TRBV27 to TRBJ2-6; 8 bases are shared with TRBD1. Germline V gene sequence: CDR1 MNHEY, CDR2 SMNVEV (reference sequence). This CDR3 contains 17 residues. CDR3 nucleotide sequence: TGTGCCAGCGGTCAAGGACAGGGCCGATCTGGGGCCAACGGCCTGACTTTC. Translated: CASGQGQGRSGANGLTF.

The chain carries TRBV28 and TRBJ2-3; no reliable D call. With 3 bases removed from V and 5 bases from J, the gap between germline ends came to 9 bases. Germline V gene lookup returns CDR1 MDHEN and CDR2 SYDVKM. This CDR3 is 13 amino acids long. The CDR3 bases are TGTGCCAGCAGTTTCACCGGTAGAGATACGCAGTATTTT. As protein: CASSFTGRDTQYF.

This chain uses TRBV27 with TRBJ1-5, with D unclear. Germline V gives CDR1 MNHEY, CDR2 SMNVEV (reference sequence). V lost 4 bases and J 3 bases, leaving 16 bases between the germline ends. CDR3 length equals 16 residues. The CDR3 loop reads CASSSDTGRPNQPQHF. Written as DNA, the CDR3 is TGTGCCAGCAGTTCCGACACCGGGAGGCCCAATCAGCCCCAGCATTTT.

This clone was recorded a few times. The gene calls are TRBV4-1 and TRBJ1-6, with D uncertain. This CDR3 has 16 residues. From germline, CDR1 is MGHRA and CDR2 YSYEKL. The ends were cut back, 4 bases at V and 6 bases at J, with 16 bases in the middle. In nucleotides, the CDR3 is TGCGCCAGCAGCCCCGTAGGAGGTTGGGGTAATTCACCCCTCCACTTT. Amino acid sequence: CASSPVGGWGNSPLHF.

CDR3: CSVERGFQETQYF. The DNA of the CDR3 is TGCAGCGTTGAAAGGGGGTTCCAAGAGACCCAGTACTTC. The V and J genes are TRBV29-1 and TRBJ2-5; TRBD1 might be the D (6 bases). Germline CDR1 and CDR2: SQVTM and ANQGSEA. V lost 2 bases to trimming and J lost 1 base, with 8 bases between them. This CDR3 has 13 residues.

This clone was counted a single time. This chain's CDR3 is CASSLGAIPQSPLHF. The CDR3 region has the DNA TGTGCCAGCAGCTTAGGCGCTATCCCCCAATCACCCCTCCACTTT. The chain employs TRBV7-2 and TRBJ1-6; no reliable D call. The CDR3 sequence is 15 residues long. Germline-derived CDR1 and CDR2 are SGHTA and FQGNSA. V was cut by 1 base and J by 10 bases, with 14 bases left in between.

V usage is TRBV5-5 and J usage is TRBJ1-1, with a possible D match to TRBD1 (5 bases). Trimming removed 3 bases at V and 9 bases at J, with 21 bases between. The CDR3 has 15 residues. Germline CDR1 is SGHKS and CDR2 is YYEKEE (reference sequence). The CDR3 loop is CASSSTGGRGGKAFF. As DNA, the CDR3 is TGTGCCAGCAGCTCCACTGGGGGGAGAGGTGGAAAAGCTTTCTTT.

The chain joins TRBV7-2 to TRBJ2-1; 8 bases are shared with TRBD2. Germline V CDR1 and CDR2: SGHTA, FQGNSA. The CDR3 is 15 amino acids. Trimming at V came to 5 bases and at J to 4 bases, leaving 7 bases not matched to a gene. The CDR3: CASSGSGGPYNEQFF. CDR3 nucleotide sequence: TGTGCCAGCAGCGGGAGCGGGGGACCTTACAATGAGCAGTTCTTC. Using reference TRBV7-2 and TRBJ2-1 for the parts outside the CDR3, the full variable domain is GAGVSQSPSNKVTEKGKDVELRCDPISGHTALYWYRQSLGQGLEFLIYFQGNSAPDKSGLPSDRFSAERTGGSVSTLTIQRTQQEDSAVYLCASSGSGGPYNEQFFGPGTRLTVL.

The chain couples TRBV30 to TRBJ2-3; 10 positions match TRBD1. The CDR3 is 14 amino acids. Germline values: CDR1 GTSNPN, CDR2 SVGIG (reference sequence). V shed 4 bases, J shed 4 bases, and the junction held 5 bases outside the gene matches. The CDR3 bases are TGTGCCTGGAAGGGGGGACAGGGGTCAGATACGCAGTATTTT. It yields the protein CAWKGGQGSDTQYF.

The chain carries TRBV5-1 and TRBJ2-2, with unresolved D. The V gene's germline CDR1 is SGHRS and CDR2 YFSETQ. The CDR3 is made up of 19 amino acids. V dropped 2 bases and J dropped 4 bases, with 24 bases sitting between them. CDR3 amino acids: CASSLFPPGSPRLTGELFF. CDR3 bases: TGCGCCAGCAGCTTATTCCCCCCCGGGTCCCCAAGACTCACCGGGGAGCTGTTTTTT.

This rearrangement joins TRBV6-6 to TRBJ1-4, with a tentative D call TRBD1 (6 bases). CDR3 length: 15 residues. The germline V and J ends were trimmed by 10 bases and 0 bases, with 15 bases remaining between them. CDR1 is MNHNY and CDR2 is SVGAGI in the germline V gene (reference sequence). CDR3 bases: TGTGCCACCTCGGACAGAAAAGCAACTAATGAAAAACTGTTTTTT. Translation: CATSDRKATNEKLFF.

The chain joins TRBV5-1 to TRBJ2-3; D possibly corresponds to TRBD1 (6 bases). V lost 3 bases to trimming and J lost 4 bases, with 15 bases between them. The V gene's germline CDR1 is SGHRS and CDR2 YFSETQ. The CDR3 covers 15 residues. The CDR3 reads CASSWGTKAADTQYF. The CDR3 coding sequence is TGCGCCAGCAGCTGGGGGACAAAAGCGGCAGATACGCAGTATTTT.

The rearrangement joins TRBV4-1 to TRBJ2-1; 8 bases agree with TRBD2. V dropped 1 base and J dropped 9; count of bases not matched to a gene: 8. Germline V CDR1 and CDR2: MGHRA, YSYEKL. This CDR3 region has 15 residues. CDR3 region: CASSQGRLAGAEQFF. For the CDR3, the DNA is TGCGCCAGCAGCCAAGGACGGCTAGCGGGTGCTGAGCAGTTCTTC.

A single count supports this clone. J is TRBJ1-1 and V is TRBV7-6, with D unclear. The CDR3 extends over 12 amino acids. The germline V gene has CDR1 SGHVS and CDR2 FNYEAQ. Trimming left V 0 bases short and J 7 bases short, with 6 bases between. CDR3 DNA: TGTGCCAGCAGCTTAGCGGGCAGTGAAGCTTTCTTT. Its protein product is CASSLAGSEAFF. Based on the CDR3 plus reference TRBV7-6 and TRBJ1-1, the full variable domain is GAGVSQSPRYKVTKRGQDVALRCDPISGHVSLYWYRQALGQGPEFLTYFNYEAQQDKSGLPNDRFSAERPEGSISTLTIQRTEQRDSAMYRCASSLAGSEAFFGQGTRLTVV.

The DNA for the CDR3 is TGTGCCAGCAGTTCCCGGAGGACGCCCTACAATGAGCAGTTCTTC. It is translated as CASSSRRTPYNEQFF. The V call is TRBV7-8, the J call TRBJ2-1, with D maybe TRBD2 (5 bases). CDR3 length equals 15 residues. From germline, CDR1 is SGHVS and CDR2 FQNEAQ. V was trimmed by 6 bases and J by 2 bases, leaving 14 bases between them.

The chain combines TRBV19 with TRBJ2-2; D is possibly TRBD1 (5 bases). The germline V and J ends were trimmed by 3 bases and 1 base, with 12 bases remaining between them. Germline V gene data show CDR1 as LNHDA and CDR2 as SQIVND (reference sequence). The CDR3 is 16 residues long. Here the CDR3 reads CASSMGLIKNTGELFF. The DNA of the CDR3 is TGTGCCAGTAGTATGGGGCTCATAAAGAACACCGGGGAGCTGTTTTTT.

In its sample, this clone was seen a few times. The chain recombines TRBV9 with TRBJ1-2, with TRBD1 matching 7 bases. CDR3 size: 12 residues. With 3 bases clipped from V and 8 bases from J, the junction kept 4 bases outside the gene matches. Germline lookup yields CDR1 SGDLS and CDR2 YYNGEE. The CDR3 DNA follows: TGTGCCAGCAGCGAGGGACAGTTAGGCTACACCTTC. Protein sequence: CASSEGQLGYTF.

The chain recombines TRBV11-3 with TRBJ2-7, with a tentative D call TRBD2 (6 bases). This CDR3 is 13 amino acids long. The V end lost 5 bases, the J end lost 5 bases, and 13 bases lay between the germline ends. CDR1 SGHNT and CDR2 YENEEA come from the germline V gene. This CDR3 is CASSPDWGDEQYF. The DNA of the CDR3 is TGTGCCAGCAGCCCCGACTGGGGGGACGAGCAGTACTTC.